One and the same sample provided the 6 T cell receptor beta chains below, sequenced in a study of T cell responses to AZD1222 COVID-19 vaccine. Method: immunoSEQ multiplex PCR; TCRdb's copy keeps in-frame clones and lacks some. This sample has 200,000 or so clones, with around 93% found just once. The input for sequencing was peripheral blood, taken 28 days after the second AZD1222 dose. The receptor set was obtained from an adult who received the AZD1222 COVID-19 vaccine.

The chain combines TRBV6-5 with TRBJ1-2; no reliable D call. From germline, CDR1 is MNHEY and CDR2 SVGAGI. The CDR3 runs to 15 residues. Trimming removed 8 bases from V and 2 bases from J, with 18 bases in between. The CDR3 spells CASVPGRNTNYGYTF. DNA of the CDR3: TGTGCCAGCGTGCCAGGCCGGAACACGAACTATGGCTACACCTTC.

The chain is built from TRBV12-3 or TRBV12-4 and TRBJ2-7, with TRBD1 as a possible D gene (5 bases). V was shortened by 3 bases and J by 4 bases, with 7 bases between the two germline ends. This CDR3 region has 12 residues. The CDR3, as DNA: TGTGCCAGCAGTTTCTCAGGGTACGAGCAGTACTTC. It is translated as CASSFSGYEQYF.

The chain carries TRBV6-5 and TRBJ2-5; 8 bases are shared with TRBD2. Trimming at V came to 4 bases and at J to 2 bases, leaving 6 bases not matched to a gene. CDR3 size: 15 residues. Germline values: CDR1 MNHEY, CDR2 SVGAGI. The CDR3 loop reads CASSSRGGAQETQYF. CDR3 nucleotide sequence: TGTGCCAGCAGTTCTCGGGGGGGTGCACAAGAGACCCAGTACTTC.

The chain couples TRBV7-9 to TRBJ1-1; the D is unclear. V dropped 3 bases and J dropped 0 bases, with 14 bases sitting between them. The CDR3 runs 16 residues. Germline V gives CDR1 SEHNR, CDR2 FQNEAQ (reference sequence). The chain's CDR3 is CASSFRPGTMNTEAFF. In DNA, the CDR3 is TGTGCCAGCAGCTTCCGGCCAGGCACAATGAACACTGAAGCTTTCTTT.

The genes are TRBV11-2 and TRBJ2-7, with 11 bases fitting TRBD1. In germline, CDR1 is SGHAT, CDR2 FQNNGV. V shed 5 bases, J shed 4 bases, and the junction held 7 bases outside the gene matches. CDR3 length equals 15 residues. CDR3 DNA: TGTGCCAGCAGCCCATGGACAGGGGGCTTATACGAGCAGTACTTC. Amino acids: CASSPWTGGLYEQYF.

The chain combines TRBV2 with TRBJ2-1; D is uncertain. The germline gives CDR1 SNHLY, CDR2 FYNNEI. CDR3 length: 12 residues. V dropped 8 bases and J dropped 7 bases, with 12 bases sitting between them. Written as DNA, the CDR3 is TGTGCCAGCCGGCAACTAAGGAATGAGCAGTTCTTC. Its protein is CASRQLRNEQFF.